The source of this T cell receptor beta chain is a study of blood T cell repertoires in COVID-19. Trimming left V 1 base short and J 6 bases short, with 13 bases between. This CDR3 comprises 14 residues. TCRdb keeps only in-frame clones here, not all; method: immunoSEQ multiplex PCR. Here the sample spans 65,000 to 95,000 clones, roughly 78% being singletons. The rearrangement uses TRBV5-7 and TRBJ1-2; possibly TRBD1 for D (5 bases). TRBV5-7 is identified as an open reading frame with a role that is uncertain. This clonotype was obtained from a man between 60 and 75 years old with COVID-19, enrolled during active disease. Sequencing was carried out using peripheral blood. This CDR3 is CASSLRNRLHGYTF. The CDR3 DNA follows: TGTGCCAGCAGCTTGAGAAACAGGCTGCATGGCTACACCTTC.